This T cell receptor (beta chain) derives from a study of graft-versus-host responses after intestinal transplantation. About the study: Uniformly, recipients were administered anti-thymocyte globulin induction with subsequent tacrolimus and steroids for roughly three years.

After removal of 0 bases from V and 10 bases from J, the junction contained 4 bases not matched to a gene. The CDR3 sequence is 13 residues long. Germline values: CDR1 MNHEY, CDR2 SVGAGI. A word on this clone: Its matching antigen is unknown.

TCRdb's table, derived via immunoSEQ multiplex PCR, lists solely in-frame clones and lacks some. This table holds about 110,000 clones, just over 90% found once. The TCR sequence derives from a human donor who was the organ donor for an intestinal transplant. The gene calls are TRBV6-5 and TRBJ1-1; 8 bases are a match to TRBD1. The sample consisted of unstimulated CD4+ T cells sorted from spleen or lymph node cells, taken before transplant. CDR3 loop: CASSYSPGGTAFF. In nucleotides, the CDR3 is TGTGCCAGCAGTTACTCGCCAGGGGGCACAGCTTTCTTT.